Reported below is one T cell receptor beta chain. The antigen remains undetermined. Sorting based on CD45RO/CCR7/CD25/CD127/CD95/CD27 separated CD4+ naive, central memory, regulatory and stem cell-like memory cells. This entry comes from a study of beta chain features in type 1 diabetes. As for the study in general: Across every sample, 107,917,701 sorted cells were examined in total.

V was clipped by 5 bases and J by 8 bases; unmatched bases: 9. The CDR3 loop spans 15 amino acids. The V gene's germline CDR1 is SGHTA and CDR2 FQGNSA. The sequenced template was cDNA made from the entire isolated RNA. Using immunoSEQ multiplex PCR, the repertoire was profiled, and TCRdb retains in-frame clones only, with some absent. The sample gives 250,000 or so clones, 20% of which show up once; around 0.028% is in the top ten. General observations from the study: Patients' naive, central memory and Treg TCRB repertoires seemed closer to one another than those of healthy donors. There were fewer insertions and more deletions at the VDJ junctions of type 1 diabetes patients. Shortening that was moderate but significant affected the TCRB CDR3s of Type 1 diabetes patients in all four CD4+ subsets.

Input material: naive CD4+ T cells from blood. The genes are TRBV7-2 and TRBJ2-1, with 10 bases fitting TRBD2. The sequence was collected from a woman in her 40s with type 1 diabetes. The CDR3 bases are TGTGCCAGCAGCCCATGGCAGCGGGAGGGGGATGAGCAGTTCTTC. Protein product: CASSPWQREGDEQFF.